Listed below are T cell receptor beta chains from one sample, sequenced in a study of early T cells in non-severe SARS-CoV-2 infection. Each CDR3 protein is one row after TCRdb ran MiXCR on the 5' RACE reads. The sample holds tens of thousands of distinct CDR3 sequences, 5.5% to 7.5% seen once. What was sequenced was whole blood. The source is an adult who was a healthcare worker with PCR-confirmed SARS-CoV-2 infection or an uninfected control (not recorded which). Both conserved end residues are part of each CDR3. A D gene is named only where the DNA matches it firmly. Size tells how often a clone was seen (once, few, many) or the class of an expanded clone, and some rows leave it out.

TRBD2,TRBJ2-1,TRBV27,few,CASSLASGGYNEQFF,TGTGCCAGCAGTTTAGCCAGCGGGGGATACAATGAGCAGTTCTTC
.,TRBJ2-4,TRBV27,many,CASSMGKNIQYF,TGTGCCAGCAGCATGGGGAAAAACATTCAGTACTTC
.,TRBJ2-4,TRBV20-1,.,CSASIQLAKNIQYF,TGCAGTGCTAGTATACAGCTAGCCAAAAACATTCAGTACTTC
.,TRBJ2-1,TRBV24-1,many,CATSEPPYNEQFF,TGTGCCACCAGTGAGCCCCCCTACAATGAGCAGTTCTTC
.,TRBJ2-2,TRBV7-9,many,CASSLATGELFF,TGTGCCAGCAGCTTAGCGACCGGGGAGCTGTTTTTT
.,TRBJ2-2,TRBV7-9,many,CASSFYPTGELFF,TGTGCCAGCAGCTTCTATCCCACCGGGGAGCTGTTTTTT
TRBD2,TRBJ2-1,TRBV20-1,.,CSARPLTSGVAYNEQFF,TGCAGTGCTAGACCCCTCACTAGCGGGGTGGCCTACAATGAGCAGTTCTTC
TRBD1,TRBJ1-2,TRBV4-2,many,CASSQDPASSQGANGYTF,TGTGCCAGCAGCCAAGATCCTGCGTCCTCTCAGGGGGCGAATGGCTACACCTTC
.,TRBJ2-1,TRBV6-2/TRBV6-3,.,CASSPSGLEQFF,TGTGCCAGCAGTCCTTCAGGACTAGAGCAGTTCTTC
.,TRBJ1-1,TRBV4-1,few,CASSQDGVNTEAFF,TGCGCCAGCAGCCAAGATGGGGTGAACACTGAAGCTTTCTTT
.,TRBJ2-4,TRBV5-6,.,CASSLGNIQYF,TGTGCCAGCAGCTTGGGGAACATTCAGTACTTC
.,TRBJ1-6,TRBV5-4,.,CASSRYNSPLHF,TGTGCCAGCAGCCGATATAATTCACCCCTCCACTTT
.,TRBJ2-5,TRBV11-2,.,CASSQGDVPRETQYF,TGTGCCAGCAGCCAAGGGGACGTCCCCAGAGAGACCCAGTACTTC
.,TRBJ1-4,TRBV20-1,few,CSARDLGGPTNEKLFF,TGCAGTGCTAGAGATCTCGGGGGGCCAACTAATGAAAAACTGTTTTTT
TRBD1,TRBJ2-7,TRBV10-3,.,CAIRPGQGSYEQYF,TGTGCCATCAGACCGGGACAGGGCTCCTACGAGCAGTACTTC
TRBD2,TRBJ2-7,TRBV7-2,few,CASSHLGGDYEQYF,TGTGCCAGCAGCCACCTCGGGGGGGACTACGAGCAGTACTTC
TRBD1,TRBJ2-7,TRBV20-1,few,CSASYGNRGASYEQYF,TGCAGTGCTAGTTACGGGAACAGGGGGGCCTCCTACGAGCAGTACTTC
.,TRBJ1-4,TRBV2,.,CASSEGLQTTNEKLFF,TGTGCCAGCAGTGAAGGCCTACAGACAACTAATGAAAAACTGTTTTTT
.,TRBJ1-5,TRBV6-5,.,CASAVSPQGINQPQHF,TGTGCCAGCGCCGTATCCCCTCAGGGTATCAATCAGCCCCAGCATTTT
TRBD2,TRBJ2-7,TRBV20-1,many,CSATGTSSYEQYF,TGCAGTGCAACCGGGACTAGCTCCTACGAGCAGTACTTC
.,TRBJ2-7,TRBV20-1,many,CSASRSSLSYEQYF,TGCAGTGCTAGTCGCAGTTCCCTCTCCTACGAGCAGTACTTC
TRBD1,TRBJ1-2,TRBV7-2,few,CASNPTGQGAPLIYGYTF,TGTGCCAGCAACCCTACGGGGCAGGGGGCCCCGCTTATCTATGGCTACACCTTC
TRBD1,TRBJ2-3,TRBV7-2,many,CASSIPGQGTPTQYF,TGTGCCAGCAGTATTCCGGGACAGGGGACCCCTACGCAGTATTTT
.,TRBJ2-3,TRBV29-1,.,CSVAPSTDTQYF,TGCAGCGTTGCCCCAAGCACAGATACGCAGTATTTT
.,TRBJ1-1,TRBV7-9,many,CASRKGGGMSTEAFF,TGTGCCAGCCGGAAGGGAGGAGGGATGAGTACTGAAGCTTTCTTT
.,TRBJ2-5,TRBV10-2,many,CASRGIKLKRQETQYF,TGCGCCAGCAGGGGCATAAAATTGAAAAGGCAAGAGACCCAGTACTTC
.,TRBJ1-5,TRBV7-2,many,CASSVGGGGNQPQHF,TGTGCCAGCAGCGTCGGAGGAGGCGGCAATCAGCCCCAGCATTTT
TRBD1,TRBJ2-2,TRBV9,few,CASSVAPGTVAGELFF,TGTGCCAGCAGCGTAGCCCCCGGGACAGTCGCCGGGGAGCTGTTTTTT
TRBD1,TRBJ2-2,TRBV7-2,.,CASSRQGYTGELFF,TGTGCCAGCAGCCGACAGGGGTACACCGGGGAGCTGTTTTTT
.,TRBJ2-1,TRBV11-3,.,CASSLGPNGEQFF,TGTGCCAGCAGCTTGGGACCTAACGGTGAGCAGTTCTTC
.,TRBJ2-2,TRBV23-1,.,CARTTSNTGELFF,TGCGCGAGGACCACTTCGAACACCGGGGAGCTGTTTTTT
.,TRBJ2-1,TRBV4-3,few,CASSQATGQLYNEQFF,TGCGCCAGCAGCCAAGCCACCGGACAGCTGTACAATGAGCAGTTCTTC
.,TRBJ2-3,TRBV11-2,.,CASSPYSGITDTQYF,TGTGCCAGTTCCCCTTATTCGGGAATCACAGATACGCAGTATTTT
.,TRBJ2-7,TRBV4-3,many,CASSQDLRHLVSEQYF,TGCGCCAGCAGCCAAGACCTACGACACCTAGTTAGCGAGCAGTACTTC
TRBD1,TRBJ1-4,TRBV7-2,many,CASSRGQGPDEKLFF,TGTGCCAGCAGCCGCGGACAGGGTCCCGATGAAAAACTGTTTTTT
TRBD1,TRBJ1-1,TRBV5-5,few,CASSFGDRGRNTEAFF,TGTGCCAGCAGCTTTGGGGACAGGGGCCGGAACACTGAAGCTTTCTTT
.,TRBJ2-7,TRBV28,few,CASSFHYEQYF,TGTGCCAGCAGTTTCCACTACGAGCAGTACTTC
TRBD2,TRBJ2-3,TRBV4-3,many,CASSQGLAGPARTDTQYF,TGCGCCAGCAGCCAAGGACTAGCGGGGCCTGCCCGCACAGATACGCAGTATTTT
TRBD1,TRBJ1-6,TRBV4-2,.,CASSRTGTDDNSPLHF,TGTGCCAGCAGCCGGACCGGGACAGACGATAATTCACCCCTCCACTTT
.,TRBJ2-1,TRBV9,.,CASSVEVLPAAYNEQFF,TGTGCCAGCAGCGTAGAGGTTTTACCGGCGGCCTACAATGAGCAGTTCTTC